A single sample gave rise to the 19 T cell receptor beta chains below, sequenced in a study of blood T cell repertoires in COVID-19. Assay used: immunoSEQ multiplex PCR; TCRdb lists only in-frame clones, some missing. The table includes under 150,000 clones, roughly four fifths detected once. The sample taken for sequencing was PBMCs or T cells enriched from blood (not recorded which). Receptor source: a man in his forties with acute COVID-19.

The chain employs TRBV7-9 and TRBJ2-2; TRBD2 aligns across 9 bases. The CDR3 length is 17 residues. J gave up 3 bases and V 4 bases, and 9 bases lay outside the gene matches. CDR1 is SEHNR and CDR2 is FQNEAQ in the germline V gene (reference sequence). The CDR3 loop is CASSSRRGGRDTGELFF. CDR3 DNA sequence: TGTGCCAGCAGCTCCCGAAGGGGCGGGAGGGACACCGGGGAGCTGTTTTTT.

The chain has TRBV5-6 and TRBJ1-1; 8 bases align to TRBD1. This CDR3 spans 17 amino acids. The V gene's germline CDR1 is SGHDT and CDR2 YYEEEE. V gave up 1 base and J gave up 0 bases; unmatched junction bases: 8. Here the CDR3 DNA reads TGTGCCAGCAGCTTGTTGCTGGACAGGGTCATGAACACTGAAGCTTTCTTT. Its protein product is CASSLLLDRVMNTEAFF.

The V and J genes are TRBV19 and TRBJ2-7; 8 bases agree with TRBD1. CDR1 is LNHDA and CDR2 is SQIVND in the germline V gene (reference sequence). This CDR3 is built from 14 residues. V gave up 4 bases and J gave up 1 base; unmatched junction bases: 3. Here the CDR3 reads CASSTQGGSYEQYF. CDR3 coding DNA: TGTGCCAGTAGTACACAGGGGGGTTCCTACGAGCAGTACTTC.

The chain combines TRBV5-1 with TRBJ2-3; TRBD2 matches at 8 bases. This CDR3 has 16 residues. Losses at the gene ends were 4 bases for V and 2 bases for J; bases not matched to a gene: 9. Germline CDR1 SGHRS, CDR2 YFSETQ. The CDR3 nucleotides are TGCGCCAGCAGCCCCGGGAATAGCGGGGCCACAGATACGCAGTATTTT. This codes for CASSPGNSGATDTQYF.

The chain links TRBV9 to TRBJ2-2; 14 bases match TRBD2. Germline CDR1 is SGDLS and CDR2 is YYNGEE. The CDR3 is made up of 19 amino acids. J lost 0 bases, V lost 4 bases, and 8 bases had no gene match. The CDR3: CASSPQRTSGRTNTGELFF. The CDR3 DNA follows: TGTGCCAGCAGCCCCCAAAGGACTAGCGGGAGGACGAACACCGGGGAGCTGTTTTTT.

The CDR3 loop is CASSPGGVGEQFF. Here the CDR3 DNA reads TGCGCCAGCAGTCCTGGCGGGGTTGGGGAGCAGTTCTTC. The J gene is TRBJ2-1, the V gene TRBV5-1; weak D call: TRBD2 (6 bases). The germline gives CDR1 SGHRS, CDR2 YFSETQ. V lost 5 bases and J 10 bases, leaving 16 bases between the germline ends. This CDR3 spans 13 amino acids. The entire variable domain, with the rest obtained from reference TRBV5-1 and TRBJ2-1, is as follows: KAGVTQTPRYLIKTRGQQVTLSCSPISGHRSVSWYQQTPGQGLQFLFEYFSETQRNKGNFPGRFSGRQFSNSRSEMNVSTLELGDSALYLCASSPGGVGEQFFGPGTRLTVL.

This clone was observed a handful of times. This chain links TRBV3-1 (or the pseudogene TRBV3-2) with TRBJ2-2, with a tentative D call TRBD1 (8 bases). The CDR3 runs to 16 residues. Germline assignment: CDR1 LGHDT and CDR2 YNNKEL (reference sequence). V gave up 4 bases and J gave up 6 bases, with 18 bases separating them. Here the CDR3 reads CASSLPSGTGAGELFF. CDR3 bases: TGTGCCAGCAGCCTCCCGAGCGGGACAGGCGCCGGGGAGCTGTTTTTT.

V is TRBV18 and J is TRBJ2-3, with D uncertain. V lost 0 bases and J 10 bases, leaving 11 bases between the germline ends. The CDR3 sequence is 13 residues long. In germline, CDR1 is KGHSH, CDR2 LQKENI. The CDR3 loop is CASSPPADLAQYF. The CDR3 DNA is TGTGCCAGCTCACCACCGGCAGACCTAGCGCAGTATTTT.

This chain uses TRBV5-1 with TRBJ2-3; 9 bases map to TRBD1. After removal of 3 bases from V and 4 bases from J, the junction contained 3 bases not matched to a gene. The V gene's germline CDR1 is SGHRS and CDR2 YFSETQ. The CDR3 is 14 amino acids. Here the CDR3 reads CASSSGQGADTQYF. The CDR3 nucleotides are TGCGCCAGCAGCTCGGGACAGGGAGCAGATACGCAGTATTTT.

CDR3 DNA sequence: TGTGCCAGCAGCGTAGATCCCGGGGGCGGGAGGAGGTACAATGAGCAGTTCTTC. It yields the protein CASSVDPGGGRRYNEQFF. The chain carries TRBV9 and TRBJ2-1; 8 bases map to TRBD2. V lost 0 bases and J lost 4; bases outside the gene matches: 12. Germline values: CDR1 SGDLS, CDR2 YYNGEE. The CDR3 sequence is 18 residues long. Combining the CDR3 with reference TRBV9 and TRBJ2-1 gives the whole variable domain DSGVTQTPKHLITATGQRVTLRCSPRSGDLSVYWYQQSLDQGLQFLIQYYNGEERAKGNILERFSAQQFPDLHSELNLSSLELGDSALYFCASSVDPGGGRRYNEQFFGPGTRLTVL.

The gene calls are TRBV11-2 and TRBJ1-1; D is unresolved. The V gene's germline CDR1 is SGHAT and CDR2 FQNNGV. The CDR3 loop spans 15 amino acids. Trimming shortened V by 1 base and J by 1 base, and 10 bases separated the two germline ends. The CDR3 sequence: CASSLGSAGNTEAFF. CDR3 DNA: TGTGCCAGCAGCTTAGGGTCAGCGGGGAACACTGAAGCTTTCTTT.

The rearrangement joins TRBV12-5 to TRBJ2-1, with TRBD2 matching 12 bases. The ends lost 4 bases at V and 9 bases at J; junction bases unmatched: 4. Per germline, CDR1 LGHNT and CDR2 FRNRAP. The CDR3 is 14 residues long. The CDR3: CASGSGLAGTEQFF. In nucleotides, the CDR3 is TGTGCTAGTGGTTCCGGACTAGCGGGGACTGAGCAGTTCTTC.

This clone was counted only a few times. The chain joins TRBV28 to TRBJ1-5; no definite D call. V was clipped by 5 bases and J by 5 bases, with 7 bases between them. The CDR3 length is 12 residues. Germline V gene sequence: CDR1 MDHEN, CDR2 SYDVKM. CDR3 residues: CASSPPDQPQHF. Written as DNA, the CDR3 is TGTGCCAGCAGTCCCCCGGATCAGCCCCAGCATTTT.

This clone showed up just once. The chain couples TRBV6-5 to TRBJ2-7, with TRBD1 matching 9 bases. CDR3 length: 15 residues. V dropped 6 bases and J dropped 5; count of bases not matched to a gene: 11. Germline lookup yields CDR1 MNHEY and CDR2 SVGAGI. CDR3 protein: CASSATRQGDNEQYF. The DNA of the CDR3 is TGTGCCAGCAGCGCTACACGACAGGGGGACAACGAGCAGTACTTC.

This clone is a singleton in its sample. This chain uses TRBV28 with TRBJ1-2; D is perhaps TRBD1 (6 bases). Germline CDR1 and CDR2: MDHEN and SYDVKM. The CDR3 totals 12 residues. V was trimmed by 2 bases and J by 7 bases, leaving 8 bases between them. CDR3 protein: CASSLGDTGYTF. CDR3 nucleotides: TGTGCCAGCAGTTTAGGGGACACTGGCTACACCTTC.

The chain recombines TRBV5-1 with TRBJ2-2, with TRBD1 matching 8 bases. The CDR3 extends over 14 amino acids. J was trimmed by 6 bases and V by 0 bases; bases with no gene match: 1. The germline V gene has CDR1 SGHRS and CDR2 YFSETQ. DNA of the CDR3: TGCGCCAGCAGCTTGGACAGGGGGTCCGGGGAGCTGTTTTTT. Protein sequence: CASSLDRGSGELFF. Full variable domain (remainder filled in from reference TRBV5-1 and TRBJ2-2): KAGVTQTPRYLIKTRGQQVTLSCSPISGHRSVSWYQQTPGQGLQFLFEYFSETQRNKGNFPGRFSGRQFSNSRSEMNVSTLELGDSALYLCASSLDRGSGELFFGEGSRLTVL.

V gene TRBV7-9 combines with J gene TRBJ2-3; 7 nucleotides line up with TRBD1. CDR1 SEHNR and CDR2 FQNEAQ come from the germline V gene (reference sequence). V was pared by 7 bases and J by 2 bases, with 6 bases of the junction left unmatched. The CDR3 loop spans 14 amino acids. CDR3 protein: CASTQQGSTDTQYF. The CDR3 DNA is TGTGCCAGCACCCAACAGGGGTCCACAGATACGCAGTATTTT.

The chain is built from TRBV27 and TRBJ2-1, with 11 positions matching TRBD2. This CDR3 region has 15 residues. V shed 8 bases and J 7 bases; nucleotides not matched to a gene: 10. Germline-derived CDR1 and CDR2 are MNHEY and SMNVEV (reference sequence). The CDR3, as DNA: TGTGCCAGCGGGCCACTAGCGGGAGCTTTGAATGAGCAGTTCTTC. This sequence encodes CASGPLAGALNEQFF.

CDR3 amino acids: CASSSPRGEDNEQFF. CDR3 DNA: TGTGCCAGCAGTTCCCCACGGGGAGAGGACAATGAGCAGTTCTTC. The chain recombines TRBV7-3 with TRBJ2-1, with D maybe TRBD2 (5 bases). Looked up from germline, CDR1 is SGHTA and CDR2 is FQGTGA. The length of the CDR3 is 15 residues. Trimming took 6 bases from V and 5 from J, leaving 17 bases between them. The full variable domain, in which reference TRBV7-3 and TRBJ2-1 provide the parts outside the CDR3, is GAGVSQTPSNKVTEKGKYVELRCDPISGHTALYWYRQSLGQGPEFLIYFQGTGAADDSGLPNDRFFAVRPEGSVSTLKIQRTERGDSAVYLCASSSPRGEDNEQFFGPGTRLTVL.